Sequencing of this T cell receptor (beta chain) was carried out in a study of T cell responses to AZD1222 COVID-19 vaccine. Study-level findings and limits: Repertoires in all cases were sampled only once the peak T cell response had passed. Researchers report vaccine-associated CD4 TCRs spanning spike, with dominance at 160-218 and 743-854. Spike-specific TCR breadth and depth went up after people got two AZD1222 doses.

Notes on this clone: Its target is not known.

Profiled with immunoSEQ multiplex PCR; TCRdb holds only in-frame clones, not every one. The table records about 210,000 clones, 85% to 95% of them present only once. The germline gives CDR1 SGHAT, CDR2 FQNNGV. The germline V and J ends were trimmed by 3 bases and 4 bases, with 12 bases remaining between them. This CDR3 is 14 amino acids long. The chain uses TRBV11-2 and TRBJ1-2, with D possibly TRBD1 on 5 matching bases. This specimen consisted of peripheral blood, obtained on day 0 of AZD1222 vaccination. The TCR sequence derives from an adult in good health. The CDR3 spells CASSLGQGGYGYTF. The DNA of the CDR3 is TGTGCCAGCAGCTTGGGGCAGGGTGGCTATGGCTACACCTTC.